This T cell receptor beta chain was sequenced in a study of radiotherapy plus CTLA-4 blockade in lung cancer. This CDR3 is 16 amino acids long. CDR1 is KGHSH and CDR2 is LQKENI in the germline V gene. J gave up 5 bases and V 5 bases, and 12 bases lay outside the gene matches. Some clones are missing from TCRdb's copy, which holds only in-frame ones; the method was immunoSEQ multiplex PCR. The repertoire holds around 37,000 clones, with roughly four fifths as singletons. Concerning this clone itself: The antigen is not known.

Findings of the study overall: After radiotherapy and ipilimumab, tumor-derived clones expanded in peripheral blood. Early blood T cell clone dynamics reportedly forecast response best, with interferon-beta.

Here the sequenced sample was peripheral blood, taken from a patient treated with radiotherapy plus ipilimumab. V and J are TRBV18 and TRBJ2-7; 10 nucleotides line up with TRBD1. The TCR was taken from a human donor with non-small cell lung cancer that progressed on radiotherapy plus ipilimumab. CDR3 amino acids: CASSKSPGTGVDEQYF. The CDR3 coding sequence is TGTGCCAGCTCAAAGAGCCCCGGGACAGGGGTCGACGAGCAGTACTTC.